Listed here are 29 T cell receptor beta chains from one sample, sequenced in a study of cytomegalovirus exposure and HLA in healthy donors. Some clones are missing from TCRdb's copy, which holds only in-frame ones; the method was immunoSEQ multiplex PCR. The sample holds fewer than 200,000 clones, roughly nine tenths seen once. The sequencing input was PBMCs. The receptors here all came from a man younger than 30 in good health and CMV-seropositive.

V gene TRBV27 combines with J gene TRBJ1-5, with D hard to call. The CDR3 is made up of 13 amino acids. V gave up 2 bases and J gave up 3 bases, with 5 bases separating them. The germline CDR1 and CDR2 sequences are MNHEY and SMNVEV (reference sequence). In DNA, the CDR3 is TGTGCCAGCAGTTTACGGTACAATCAGCCCCAGCATTTT. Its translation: CASSLRYNQPQHF.

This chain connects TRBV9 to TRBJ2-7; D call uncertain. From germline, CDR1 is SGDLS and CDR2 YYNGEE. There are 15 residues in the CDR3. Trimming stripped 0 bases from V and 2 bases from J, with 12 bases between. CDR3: CASSVGQDVTYEQYF. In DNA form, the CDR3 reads TGTGCCAGCAGCGTAGGGCAGGATGTTACCTACGAGCAGTACTTC. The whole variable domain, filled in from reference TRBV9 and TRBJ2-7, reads DSGVTQTPKHLITATGQRVTLRCSPRSGDLSVYWYQQSLDQGLQFLIQYYNGEERAKGNILERFSAQQFPDLHSELNLSSLELGDSALYFCASSVGQDVTYEQYFGPGTRLTVT.

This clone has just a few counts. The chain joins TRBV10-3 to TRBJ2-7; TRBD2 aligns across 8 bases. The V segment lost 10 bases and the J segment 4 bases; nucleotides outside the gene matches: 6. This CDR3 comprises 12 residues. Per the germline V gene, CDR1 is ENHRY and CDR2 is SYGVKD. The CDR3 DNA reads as TGTGCCACCAGCGGGAGTAGGTACGAGCAGTACTTC. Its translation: CATSGSRYEQYF.

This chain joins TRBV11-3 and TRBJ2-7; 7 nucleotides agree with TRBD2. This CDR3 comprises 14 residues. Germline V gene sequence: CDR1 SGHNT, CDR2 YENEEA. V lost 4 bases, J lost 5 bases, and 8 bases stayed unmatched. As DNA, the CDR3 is TGTGCCAGCAGCTCTCGCGGGAGTGGGGACGAGCAGTACTTC. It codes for CASSSRGSGDEQYF.

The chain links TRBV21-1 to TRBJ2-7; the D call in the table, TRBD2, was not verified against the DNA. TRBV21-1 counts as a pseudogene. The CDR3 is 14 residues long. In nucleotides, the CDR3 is TGTGCCAGCAGCAAATGGGGGCTAGCGGACGAGCAGTACTTC. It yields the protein CASSKWGLADEQYF.

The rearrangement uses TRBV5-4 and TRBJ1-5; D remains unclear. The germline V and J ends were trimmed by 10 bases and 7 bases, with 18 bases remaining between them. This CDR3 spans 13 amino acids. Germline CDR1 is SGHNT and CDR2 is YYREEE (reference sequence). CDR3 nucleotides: TGTGCCGGGAGGGCGGGCAGGAACCAGCCCCAGCATTTT. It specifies CAGRAGRNQPQHF. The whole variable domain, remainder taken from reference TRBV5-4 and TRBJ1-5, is ETGVTQSPTHLIKTRGQQVTLRCSSQSGHNTVSWYQQALGQGPQFIFQYYREEENGRGNFPPRFSGLQFPNYSSELNVNALELDDSALYLCAGRAGRNQPQHFGDGTRLSIL.

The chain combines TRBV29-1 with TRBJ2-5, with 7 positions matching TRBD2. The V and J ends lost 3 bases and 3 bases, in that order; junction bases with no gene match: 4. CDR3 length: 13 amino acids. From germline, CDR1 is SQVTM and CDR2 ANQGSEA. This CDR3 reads CSVEPSGEETQYF. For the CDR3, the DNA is TGCAGCGTTGAGCCTAGCGGTGAAGAGACCCAGTACTTC.

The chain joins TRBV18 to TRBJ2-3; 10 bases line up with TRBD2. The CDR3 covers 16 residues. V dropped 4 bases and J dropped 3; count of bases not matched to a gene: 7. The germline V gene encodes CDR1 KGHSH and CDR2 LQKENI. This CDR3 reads CASSLASGRVTDTQYF. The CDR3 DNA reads TGTGCCAGCTCACTCGCTAGCGGGAGAGTGACAGATACGCAGTATTTT.

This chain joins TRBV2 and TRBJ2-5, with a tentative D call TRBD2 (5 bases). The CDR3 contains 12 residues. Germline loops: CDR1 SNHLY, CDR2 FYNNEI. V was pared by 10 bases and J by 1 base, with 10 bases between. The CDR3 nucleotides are TGTGCCACGGTGGGAGCCCAAGAGACCCAGTACTTC. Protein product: CATVGAQETQYF.

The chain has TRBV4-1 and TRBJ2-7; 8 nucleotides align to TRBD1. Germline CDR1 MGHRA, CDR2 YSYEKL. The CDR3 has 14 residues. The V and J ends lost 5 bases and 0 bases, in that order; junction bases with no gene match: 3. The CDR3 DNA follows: TGCGCCAGCAGCGCTGGACAGGGCTCCTACGAGCAGTACTTC. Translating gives CASSAGQGSYEQYF.

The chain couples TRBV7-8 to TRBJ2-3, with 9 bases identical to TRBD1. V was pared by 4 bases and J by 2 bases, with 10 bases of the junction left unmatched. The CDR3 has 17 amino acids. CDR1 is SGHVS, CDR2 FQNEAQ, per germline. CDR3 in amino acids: CASSSNPGTGFTDTQYF. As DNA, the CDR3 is TGTGCCAGCAGCTCCAATCCCGGGACAGGGTTCACAGATACGCAGTATTTT.

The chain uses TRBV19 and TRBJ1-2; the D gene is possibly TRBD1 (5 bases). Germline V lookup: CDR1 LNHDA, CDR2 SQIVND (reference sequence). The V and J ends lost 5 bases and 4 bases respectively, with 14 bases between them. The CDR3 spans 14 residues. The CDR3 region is CASSLAGMGYGYTF. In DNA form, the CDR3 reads TGTGCCAGTAGTTTGGCAGGGATGGGCTATGGCTACACCTTC.

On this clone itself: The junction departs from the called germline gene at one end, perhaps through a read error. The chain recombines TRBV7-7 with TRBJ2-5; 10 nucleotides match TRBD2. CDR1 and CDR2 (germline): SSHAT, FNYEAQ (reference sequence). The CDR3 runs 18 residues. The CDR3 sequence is CASSLEATSGYFQETQYF. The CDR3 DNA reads TGTGCTAGCAGCTTAGAAGCGACTAGCGGGTACTTCCAAGAGACCCAGTACTTC.

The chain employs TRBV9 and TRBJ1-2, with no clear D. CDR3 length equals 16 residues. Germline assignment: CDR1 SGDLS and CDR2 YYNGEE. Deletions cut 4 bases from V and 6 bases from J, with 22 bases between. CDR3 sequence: CASSPLVSGYEDGYTF. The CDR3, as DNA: TGTGCCAGCAGCCCACTGGTCTCGGGGTATGAGGATGGCTACACCTTC.

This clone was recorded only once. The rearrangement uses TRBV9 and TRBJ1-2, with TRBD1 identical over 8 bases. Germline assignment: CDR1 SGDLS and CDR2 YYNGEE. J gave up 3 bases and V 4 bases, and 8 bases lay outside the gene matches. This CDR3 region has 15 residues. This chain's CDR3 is CASSPWTGLDYGYTF. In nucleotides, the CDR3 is TGTGCCAGCAGCCCCTGGACAGGGCTAGACTATGGCTACACCTTC.

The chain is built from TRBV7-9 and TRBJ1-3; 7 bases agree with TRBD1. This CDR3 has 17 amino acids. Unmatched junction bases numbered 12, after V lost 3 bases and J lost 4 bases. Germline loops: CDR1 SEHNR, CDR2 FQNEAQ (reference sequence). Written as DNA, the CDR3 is TGTGCCAGCAGCTTTACGCAAGGGGGCTTGGGAGGAAACACCATATATTTT. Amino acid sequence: CASSFTQGGLGGNTIYF.

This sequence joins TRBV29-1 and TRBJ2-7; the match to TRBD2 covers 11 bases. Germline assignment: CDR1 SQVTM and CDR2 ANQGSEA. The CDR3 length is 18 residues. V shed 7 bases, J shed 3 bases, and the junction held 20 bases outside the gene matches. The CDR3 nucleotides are TGCAGCGCCATACGTATGGGACACCCGACTAGCGGGATCTACGAGCAGTACTTC. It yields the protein CSAIRMGHPTSGIYEQYF.

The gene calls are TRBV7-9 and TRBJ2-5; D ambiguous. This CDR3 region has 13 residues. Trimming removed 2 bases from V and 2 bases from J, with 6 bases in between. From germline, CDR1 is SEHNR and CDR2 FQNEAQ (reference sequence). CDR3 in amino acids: CASSLPQQETQYF. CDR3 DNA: TGTGCCAGCAGCTTACCGCAGCAAGAGACCCAGTACTTC.

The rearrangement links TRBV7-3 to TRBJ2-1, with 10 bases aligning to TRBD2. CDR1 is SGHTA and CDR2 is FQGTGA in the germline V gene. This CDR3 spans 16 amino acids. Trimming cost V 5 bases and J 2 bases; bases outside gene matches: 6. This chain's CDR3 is CASSPKLAGTYNEQFF. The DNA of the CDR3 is TGTGCCAGCAGCCCTAAACTAGCGGGGACCTACAATGAGCAGTTCTTC.

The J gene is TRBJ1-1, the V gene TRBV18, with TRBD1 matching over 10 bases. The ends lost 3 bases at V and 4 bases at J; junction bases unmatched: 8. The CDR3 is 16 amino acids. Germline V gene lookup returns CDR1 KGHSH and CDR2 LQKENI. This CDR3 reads CASSPRDRGYSTEAFF. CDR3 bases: TGTGCCAGCTCACCTAGGGACAGGGGATATTCCACTGAAGCTTTCTTT.

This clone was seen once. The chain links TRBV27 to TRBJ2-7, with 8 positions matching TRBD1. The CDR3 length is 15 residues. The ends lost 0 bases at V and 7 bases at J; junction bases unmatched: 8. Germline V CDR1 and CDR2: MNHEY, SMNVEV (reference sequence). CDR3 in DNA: TGTGCCAGCAGTTTATCTACAGGGGGTACGCGGGAGCAGTACTTC. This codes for CASSLSTGGTREQYF.

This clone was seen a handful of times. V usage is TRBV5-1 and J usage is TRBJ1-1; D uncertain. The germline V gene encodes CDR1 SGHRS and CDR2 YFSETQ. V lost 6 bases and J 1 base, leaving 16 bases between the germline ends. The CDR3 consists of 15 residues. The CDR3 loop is CASTVRRGENTEAFF. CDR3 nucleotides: TGCGCCAGCACAGTTAGGCGAGGCGAGAACACTGAAGCTTTCTTT.

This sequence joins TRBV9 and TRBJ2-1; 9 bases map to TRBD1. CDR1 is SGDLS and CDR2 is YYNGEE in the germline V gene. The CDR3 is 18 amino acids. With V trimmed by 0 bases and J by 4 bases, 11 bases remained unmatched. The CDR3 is CASSVVPGQGNGYNEQFF. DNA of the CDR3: TGTGCCAGCAGCGTAGTCCCAGGACAGGGGAACGGTTACAATGAGCAGTTCTTC. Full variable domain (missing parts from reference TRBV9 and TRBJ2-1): DSGVTQTPKHLITATGQRVTLRCSPRSGDLSVYWYQQSLDQGLQFLIQYYNGEERAKGNILERFSAQQFPDLHSELNLSSLELGDSALYFCASSVVPGQGNGYNEQFFGPGTRLTVL.

CDR3 nucleotide sequence: TGCGCCAGCAGTGGGACTAGCGGGAGTTTGGGCTCCTACAATGAGCAGTTCTTC. Its translation: CASSGTSGSLGSYNEQFF. The chain recombines TRBV10-2 with TRBJ2-1, with TRBD2 identical over 13 bases. In germline, CDR1 is WSHSY, CDR2 SAAADI. This CDR3 spans 18 amino acids. Trimming cost V 4 bases and J 0 bases; bases outside gene matches: 6.

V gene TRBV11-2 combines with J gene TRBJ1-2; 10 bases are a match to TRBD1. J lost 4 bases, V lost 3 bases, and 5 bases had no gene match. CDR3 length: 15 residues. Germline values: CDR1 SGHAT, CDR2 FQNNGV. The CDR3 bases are TGTGCCAGCAGCTTTGGGACAGGGGCCTCCTATGGCTACACCTTC. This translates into CASSFGTGASYGYTF.

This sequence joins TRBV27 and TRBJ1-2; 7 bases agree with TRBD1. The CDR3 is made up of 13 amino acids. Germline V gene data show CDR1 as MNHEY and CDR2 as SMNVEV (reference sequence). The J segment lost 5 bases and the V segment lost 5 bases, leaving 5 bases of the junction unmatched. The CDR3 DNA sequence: TGTGCCAGCAGTGCCTTACAGGGGTATGGCTACACCTTC. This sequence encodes CASSALQGYGYTF.

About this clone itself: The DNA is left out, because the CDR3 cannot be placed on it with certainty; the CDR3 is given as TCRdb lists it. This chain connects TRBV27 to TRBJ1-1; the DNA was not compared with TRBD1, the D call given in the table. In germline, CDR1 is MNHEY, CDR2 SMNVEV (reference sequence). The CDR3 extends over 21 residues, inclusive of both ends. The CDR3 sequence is CASLSGPWGTLKLSLNTEAFF.

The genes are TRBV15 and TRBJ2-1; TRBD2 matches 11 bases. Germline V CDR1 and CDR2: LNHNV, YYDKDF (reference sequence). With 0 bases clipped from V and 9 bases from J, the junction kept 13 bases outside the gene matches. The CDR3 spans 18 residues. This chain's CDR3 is CATSRDPPVAGGRGEQFF. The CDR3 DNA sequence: TGTGCCACCAGCAGAGATCCCCCCGTAGCGGGAGGGAGAGGTGAGCAGTTCTTC. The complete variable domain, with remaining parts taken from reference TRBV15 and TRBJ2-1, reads DAMVIQNPRYQVTQFGKPVTLSCSQTLNHNVMYWYQQKSSQAPKLLFHYYDKDFNNEADTPDNFQSRRPNTSFCFLDIRSPGLGDTAMYLCATSRDPPVAGGRGEQFFGPGTRLTVL.

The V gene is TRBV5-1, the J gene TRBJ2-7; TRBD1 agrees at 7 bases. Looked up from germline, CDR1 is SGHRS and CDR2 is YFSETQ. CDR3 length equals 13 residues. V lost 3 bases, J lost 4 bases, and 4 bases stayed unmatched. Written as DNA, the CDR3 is TGCGCCAGCAGCTACGGGACAGAGTACGAGCAGTACTTC. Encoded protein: CASSYGTEYEQYF.